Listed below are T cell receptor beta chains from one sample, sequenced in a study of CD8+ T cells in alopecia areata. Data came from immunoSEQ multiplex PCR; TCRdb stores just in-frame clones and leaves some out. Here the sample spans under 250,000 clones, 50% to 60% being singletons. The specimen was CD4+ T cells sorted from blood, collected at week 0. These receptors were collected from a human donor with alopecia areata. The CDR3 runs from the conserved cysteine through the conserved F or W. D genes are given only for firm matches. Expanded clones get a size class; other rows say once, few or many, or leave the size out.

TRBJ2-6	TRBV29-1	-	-	CSVATSGANVLTF	TGCAGCGTTGCTACCTCTGGGGCCAACGTCCTGACTTTC
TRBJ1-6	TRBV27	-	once	CATRPSGRNSPLHF	TGTGCCACCCGACCGTCTGGCAGGAATTCACCCCTCCACTTT
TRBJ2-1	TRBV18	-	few	CASSPQRRSSYNEQFF	TGTGCCAGCTCACCACAACGGCGGAGCTCCTACAATGAGCAGTTCTTC
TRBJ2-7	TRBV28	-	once	CASSLATFGEQYF	TGTGCCAGCAGTTTAGCCACCTTTGGAGAGCAGTACTTC
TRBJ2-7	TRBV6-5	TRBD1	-	CASSYSTGGREQYF	TGTGCCAGCAGTTATTCCACAGGGGGCCGGGAGCAGTACTTC
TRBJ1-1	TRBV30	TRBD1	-	CAWSVRQGAVAEAFF	TGTGCCTGGAGTGTACGGCAGGGGGCAGTGGCTGAAGCTTTCTTT
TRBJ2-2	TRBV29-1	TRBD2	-	CSVASGAGGNTGELFF	TGCAGCGTCGCCTCGGGAGCGGGGGGGAACACCGGGGAGCTGTTTTTT
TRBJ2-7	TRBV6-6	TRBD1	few	CASNPGQGYEQYF	TGTGCCAGCAACCCGGGACAGGGTTACGAGCAGTACTTC
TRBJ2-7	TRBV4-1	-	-	CASSQIVSAWQYF	TGCGCCAGCAGCCAAATCGTCAGCGCGTGGCAGTACTTC
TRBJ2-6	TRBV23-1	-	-	CASSREGMISGANVLTF	TGCGCCAGCAGTCGTGAGGGTATGATCTCTGGGGCCAACGTCCTGACTTTC
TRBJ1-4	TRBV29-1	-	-	CSVVVNEKLFF	TGCAGCGTTGTTGTTAATGAAAAACTGTTTTTT
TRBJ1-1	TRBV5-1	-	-	CASSLWATTEAFF	TGCGCCAGCAGCTTGTGGGCTACCACTGAAGCTTTCTTT
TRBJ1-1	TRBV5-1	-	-	CASRYSGGSWDFF	TGCGCCAGCAGGTACTCCGGGGGCTCATGGGATTTCTTT
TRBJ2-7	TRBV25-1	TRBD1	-	CASSDTGESGQYF	TGTGCCAGCAGTGACACAGGGGAAAGCGGGCAGTACTTC
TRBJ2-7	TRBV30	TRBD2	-	CAWSAGTSGRAYEQYF	TGTGCCTGGAGTGCCGGGACTAGCGGGAGGGCCTACGAGCAGTACTTC
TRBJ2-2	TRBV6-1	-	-	CASSDDPGRWAGELFF	TGTGCCAGCAGTGATGATCCGGGACGGTGGGCCGGGGAGCTGTTTTTT
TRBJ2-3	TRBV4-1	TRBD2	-	CASSQASGAGSDTQYF	TGTGCCAGCAGCCAAGCTAGCGGGGCGGGGTCAGATACGCAGTATTTT
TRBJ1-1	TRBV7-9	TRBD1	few	CASSTRTGAFF	TGTGCCAGCAGTACACGGACAGGGGCTTTCTTT
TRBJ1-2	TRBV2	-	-	CASIRGLDHGYTF	TGTGCCAGCATTAGGGGCCTGGACCATGGCTACACCTTC
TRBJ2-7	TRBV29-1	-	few	CSVGGGIYEQYF	TGCAGCGTTGGAGGGGGGATATACGAGCAGTACTTC
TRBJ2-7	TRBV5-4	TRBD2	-	CASSSGTSVDEQYF	TGTGCCAGCAGCTCCGGGACTAGCGTTGACGAGCAGTACTTC
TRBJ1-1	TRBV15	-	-	CATSRRTANTEAFF	TGTGCCACCAGCAGAAGGACAGCGAACACTGAAGCTTTCTTT
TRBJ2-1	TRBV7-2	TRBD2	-	CASSFSGGRHNEQFF	TGTGCCAGCAGCTTTAGCGGGGGGCGGCACAATGAGCAGTTCTTC
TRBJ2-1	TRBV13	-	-	CASSLGLSRGSYNEQFF	TGTGCCAGCAGCTTAGGCCTCTCGCGGGGCTCCTACAATGAGCAGTTCTTC
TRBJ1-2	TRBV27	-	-	CASSAWSRNYGYTF	TGTGCCAGCAGTGCGTGGTCCCGTAACTATGGCTACACCTTC
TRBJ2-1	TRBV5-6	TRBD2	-	CASSWTSGRLSYNEQFF	TGTGCCAGCAGCTGGACTAGCGGGCGGCTCTCCTACAATGAGCAGTTCTTC
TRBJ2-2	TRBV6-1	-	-	CASSVWGREGELFF	TGTGCCAGCAGTGTGTGGGGGCGGGAAGGGGAGCTGTTTTTT
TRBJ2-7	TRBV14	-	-	CASSSTHLSEQYF	TGTGCCAGCAGTTCCACCCATCTCTCCGAGCAGTACTTC
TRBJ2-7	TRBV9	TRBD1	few	CASSPGQNYEQYF	TGTGCCAGCAGTCCGGGACAGAACTACGAGCAGTACTTC
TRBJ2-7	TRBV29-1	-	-	CSVRTAYEQYF	TGCAGCGTAAGGACAGCCTACGAGCAGTACTTC
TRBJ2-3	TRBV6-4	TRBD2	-	CASSAGLAGSDTQYF	TGTGCCAGCAGTGCGGGACTAGCGGGGTCGGATACGCAGTATTTT
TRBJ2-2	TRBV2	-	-	CASSDPGRLNTGELFF	TGTGCCAGCAGTGACCCCGGGAGATTAAACACCGGGGAGCTGTTTTTT
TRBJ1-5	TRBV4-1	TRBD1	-	CASSQNRGIQPQHF	TGCGCCAGCAGCCAAAACAGGGGGATTCAGCCCCAGCATTTT
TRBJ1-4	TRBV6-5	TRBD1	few	CASSYARGNEKLFF	TGTGCCAGCAGTTACGCCAGGGGGAATGAAAAACTGTTTTTT
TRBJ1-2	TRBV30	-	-	CAWSVKVLRAAGYTF	TGTGCCTGGAGTGTAAAAGTCTTAAGGGCGGCAGGCTACACCTTC
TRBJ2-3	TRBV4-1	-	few	CASSGREYTQYF	TGCGCCAGCAGCGGAAGGGAGTATACGCAGTATTTT
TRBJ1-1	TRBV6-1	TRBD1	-	CASAPGTANTEAFF	TGTGCCAGCGCTCCAGGGACAGCGAACACTGAAGCTTTCTTT
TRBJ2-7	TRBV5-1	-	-	CASSLIQGLMGEQYF	TGCGCCAGCAGCTTGATCCAGGGGCTCATGGGGGAGCAGTACTTC
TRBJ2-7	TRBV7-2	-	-	CASSFGGASSYEQYF	TGTGCCAGCAGCTTTGGCGGGGCAAGCTCCTACGAGCAGTACTTC
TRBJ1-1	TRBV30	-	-	CAWNRGEGAFF	TGTGCCTGGAACAGAGGGGAGGGAGCTTTCTTT
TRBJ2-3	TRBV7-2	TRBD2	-	CASSLDRLAGVDTQYF	TGTGCCAGCAGCTTAGACCGACTAGCGGGGGTTGATACGCAGTATTTT
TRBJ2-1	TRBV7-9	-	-	CASSLSLAALTGEQFF	TGTGCCAGCAGCTTAAGTCTCGCGGCCCTCACAGGTGAGCAGTTCTTC
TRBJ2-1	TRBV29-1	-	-	CSVESPLPYNEQFF	TGCAGCGTTGAAAGTCCCCTGCCCTACAATGAGCAGTTCTTC
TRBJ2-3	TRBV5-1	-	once	CASSLEGSSDTQYF	TGCGCCAGCAGCTTGGAAGGCTCCTCAGATACGCAGTATTTT
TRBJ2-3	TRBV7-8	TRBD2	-	CASSLGGGRGTDTQYF	TGTGCCAGCAGCTTAGGAGGCGGGAGGGGCACAGATACGCAGTATTTT
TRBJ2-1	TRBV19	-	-	CASSRHDRREQFF	TGTGCCAGTAGTAGACATGACAGGCGGGAGCAGTTCTTC
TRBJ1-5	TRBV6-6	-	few	CASSAGNNQPQHF	TGTGCCAGCAGTGCTGGAAATAATCAGCCCCAGCATTTT
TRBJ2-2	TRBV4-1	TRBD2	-	CASSQGGSGTSGRFRELFF	TGCGCCAGCAGCCAAGGGGGTTCCGGGACTAGCGGGCGGTTCAGGGAGCTGTTTTTT
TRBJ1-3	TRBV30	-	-	CAWSVKGVNIDTIYF	TGTGCCTGGAGTGTTAAGGGGGTGAACATCGACACCATATATTTT
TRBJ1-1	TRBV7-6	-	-	CASSLGLLNTEAFF	TGTGCCAGCAGCTTGGGACTCCTGAACACTGAAGCTTTCTTT
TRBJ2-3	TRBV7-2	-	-	CASSLAYVDTQYF	TGTGCCAGCAGCTTAGCGTACGTGGATACGCAGTATTTT
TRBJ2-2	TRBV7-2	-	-	CASSPNRGLNTGELFF	TGTGCCAGCAGCCCCAACCGCGGCTTGAACACCGGGGAGCTGTTTTTT
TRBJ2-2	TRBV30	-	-	CAWSPKGTGELFF	TGTGCCTGGAGTCCGAAAGGCACCGGGGAGCTGTTTTTT
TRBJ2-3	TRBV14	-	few	CASSQGTPPDTQYF	TGTGCCAGCAGCCAAGGGACTCCGCCAGATACGCAGTATTTT
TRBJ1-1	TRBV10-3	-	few	CAISANAGTEAFF	TGTGCCATCAGTGCGAACGCGGGCACTGAAGCTTTCTTT
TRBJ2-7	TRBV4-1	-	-	CASSQVHLGGAGNEQYF	TGCGCCAGCAGCCAAGTCCATCTCGGCGGAGCCGGGAACGAGCAGTACTTC
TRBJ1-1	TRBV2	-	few	CASSAQGHTEAFF	TGTGCCAGCAGTGCCCAGGGCCACACTGAAGCTTTCTTT
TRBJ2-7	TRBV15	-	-	CATSPGRGGFYEQYF	TGTGCCACCAGCCCAGGCAGGGGGGGTTTCTACGAGCAGTACTTC